This TCR beta chain was captured in a study of T cells in Graves' hyperthyroidism and ophthalmopathy. Authors of the study amplified TCR beta CDR3 regions from RNA transcripts. Using the HTBI primer set, a first-round RT-PCR was run on the TCR CDR3. TCRdb called the multiplex PCR reads again in MiXCR, with one record for every CDR3 protein. The sample includes approximately 150,000 distinct CDR3 sequences, about 9% of them seen just once. This CDR3 has 14 amino acids. Germline loops: CDR1 LGHDT, CDR2 YNNKEL (reference sequence). Findings and limits, study-wide: Ophthalmopathy onset followed model prediction by a median approximately six months.

The authors obtained PBMCs from roughly 9.7 ml of fresh peripheral blood. Turning to this clonotype: Its antigen is not identified. One junction end does not reproduce the germline sequence, and a read error may be involved.

Sequenced material: blood. The J gene is TRBJ2-1, the V gene TRBV3-1; the D gene is possibly TRBD2 (6 bases). The receptor was isolated from a woman aged 18-29 years with Graves' hyperthyroidism that later progressed to Graves' ophthalmopathy. The CDR3 DNA reads as TGTGCCAGCACCCAAGCACCGGACTACCCCGAGCAGTTCTTC. Translated, it gives CASTQAPDYPEQFF.